The TCR beta chain described here comes from a study of T-cell reconstitution after alpha-beta-depleted transplantation in children. Overall study findings and caveats: In patients about two months after transplant, alpha-beta T cells reportedly arose from several hundred expanded graft clones. T-cell counts and diversity were attributed mostly to newly produced T cells one year after transplant. Recipient T cells and thymic progenitors that survived were the source of the high TCRbeta diversity seen at day 60 in some patients.

The TCRbeta library was prepared with unique molecular identifiers. TCRdb reprocessed the PCR reads via MiXCR and lists one record per CDR3 protein. The sample lists fewer than 350,000 distinct CDR3 sequences; just over 7.5% were seen once. This clonotype was observed many times. Its matching antigen is unknown. Germline V gives CDR1 SGHKS, CDR2 YYEKEE (reference sequence). This CDR3 has 14 amino acids. V dropped 4 bases and J dropped 6 bases, with 16 bases sitting between them. V usage is TRBV5-5 and J usage is TRBJ1-1; D possibly corresponds to TRBD1 (6 bases). The receptor comes from a female patient aged 2-10 years who had a stem cell transplant for Fanconi anemia, so the T cells may come from the graft donor. The source was peripheral blood, collected 360 days after TCRalphabeta/CD19-depleted stem cell transplant. The CDR3 loop is CASSPTGIEAEAFF. CDR3 coding DNA: TGTGCCAGCAGCCCGACAGGTATAGAGGCTGAAGCTTTCTTT.